This is a list of T cell receptor beta chains from one sample in a study of cytomegalovirus exposure and HLA in healthy donors. Repertoires were generated with immunoSEQ multiplex PCR, while TCRdb's copy carries only in-frame clones and drops some. The sample carries fewer than 350,000 clones, over 75% recorded once. Source material: PBMCs. The origin of the receptors is a woman between 18 and 30 years old in good health and CMV-seronegative. The CDR3 runs from the conserved cysteine through the conserved F or W. D genes are given only for firm matches. Clone sizes are given selectively: once, few, many, or a class where the clone is expanded.

len	d_gene	abundance	j_gene	v_gene	CDR3nt	CDR3aa
13	-	once	TRBJ1-1	TRBV27	TGTGCCAGCAGTTTGTTCAGCACGGGAGAAGCTTTCTTT	CASSLFSTGEAFF
13	-	-	TRBJ1-1	TRBV6-6	TGTGCCAGCAGTTACTCCGGGGGGCGCTTAGCTTTCTTT	CASSYSGGRLAFF
15	-	-	TRBJ2-2	TRBV28	TGTGCCAGCAGTCGTCCAGTCAGTTGGACCGGGGAGCTGTTTTTT	CASSRPVSWTGELFF
14	-	-	TRBJ2-3	TRBV7-6	TGTGCCAGCAGCTTAACAGCAAACACAGATACGCAGTATTTT	CASSLTANTDTQYF
13	TRBD1	-	TRBJ2-1	TRBV10-1	TGCGCCAGCAGTGATCCGGGACAGGGGGAGCAGTTCTTC	CASSDPGQGEQFF
14	-	-	TRBJ2-7	TRBV2	TGTGCCAGCAGTGAACAGCACAGCTCCTACGAGCAGTACTTC	CASSEQHSSYEQYF
14	TRBD1	-	TRBJ2-7	TRBV10-3	TGTGCCATCAGCTTAGGACAGGGTCTAGGGGAGCAGTACTTC	CAISLGQGLGEQYF
13	TRBD1	once	TRBJ2-7	TRBV18	TGTGCCAGCTCACCAAGGGGGCGGGCCGAGCAGTACTTC	CASSPRGRAEQYF
15	TRBD2	-	TRBJ2-2	TRBV5-1	TGCGCCAGTCGGGGACTAGCAAGCGACACCGGGGAGCTGTTTTTT	CASRGLASDTGELFF
14	-	-	TRBJ1-1	TRBV27	TGTGCCAGCAGTCGAAACGGGGTCGGCACTGAAGCTTTCTTT	CASSRNGVGTEAFF
15	TRBD2	-	TRBJ2-7	TRBV27	TGTGCCAGCAGGTCTAGCGGGAGGGCCGTATACGAGCAGTACTTC	CASRSSGRAVYEQYF
16	TRBD2	-	TRBJ2-1	TRBV7-3	TGTGCCAGCAGCCGGGGGGACCCCAACAAGTACAATGAGCAGTTCTTC	CASSRGDPNKYNEQFF
14	-	-	TRBJ1-1	TRBV5-1	TGCGCCAGCAGCTTGGACAGGGACCACTTGGGAGCTTTCTTT	CASSLDRDHLGAFF
14	TRBD2	-	TRBJ2-5	TRBV11-2	TGTGCCAGCAGCTTTCGCGGGAGGTTAGAGACCCAGTACTTC	CASSFRGRLETQYF